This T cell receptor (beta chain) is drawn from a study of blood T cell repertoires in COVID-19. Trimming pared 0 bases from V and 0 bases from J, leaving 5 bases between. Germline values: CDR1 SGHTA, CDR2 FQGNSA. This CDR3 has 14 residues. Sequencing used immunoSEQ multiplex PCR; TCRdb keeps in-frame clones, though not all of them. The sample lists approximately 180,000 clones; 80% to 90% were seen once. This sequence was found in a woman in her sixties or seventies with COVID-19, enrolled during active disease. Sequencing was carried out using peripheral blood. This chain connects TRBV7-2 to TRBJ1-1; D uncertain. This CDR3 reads CASSLAPMNTEAFF. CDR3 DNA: TGTGCCAGCAGCTTAGCCCCCATGAACACTGAAGCTTTCTTT.